These T cell receptor beta chains were read from a single sample in a study of cytomegalovirus exposure and HLA in healthy donors. Profiled with immunoSEQ multiplex PCR; TCRdb holds only in-frame clones, not every one. Seen here are some 170,000 clones, around 87% observed once, and the top ten hold roughly 1.5%. Sequenced input: PBMCs. These receptors were collected from a woman aged 30 to 39 in good health and CMV-seronegative. Each CDR3 is given with its conserved first and last residue. D genes are given only for firm matches. Size is stated for part of the rows, as once, few or many counts, or as a class when the clone is expanded.

NA,TRBV5-8,TRBJ1-1,NA,TGTGCCAGCAGCCCTGGGGGGTCGGTGTACGCTTTCTTT,CASSPGGSVYAFF
TRBD1,TRBV15,TRBJ1-2,NA,TGTGCCACCAGCAGAGAAGGCAGGGGGTTAGCTAACTATGGCTACACCTTC,CATSREGRGLANYGYTF
NA,TRBV10-2,TRBJ2-7,many,TGCGCCAGCGGATCCGGGACTTACCTCTACGAGCAGTACTTC,CASGSGTYLYEQYF
NA,TRBV18,TRBJ2-7,NA,TGTGCCAGCTCACCCGGGACAAACGAGCAGTACTTC,CASSPGTNEQYF
NA,TRBV15,TRBJ2-1,NA,TGTGCCACCAGCAATAAGCTAGGTTTCAATGAGCAGTTCTTC,CATSNKLGFNEQFF
NA,TRBV5-1,TRBJ2-3,NA,TGCGCCAGCACCTCGCAGGATACGCAGTATTTT,CASTSQDTQYF
NA,TRBV23-1,TRBJ1-5,NA,TGCGCCAGCCAGGGCAGGGACAATCAGCCCCAGCATTTT,CASQGRDNQPQHF
NA,TRBV30,TRBJ1-2,NA,TGTGCCTGGACCCCGATAGGGGTTCTGGATGGCTACACCTTC,CAWTPIGVLDGYTF
NA,TRBV2,TRBJ2-7,NA,TGTGCCAGCAGGCCAACAGACTCCTACGAGCAGTACTTC,CASRPTDSYEQYF
NA,TRBV13,TRBJ2-7,NA,TGTGCCAGCAGTCCCGGGGCAGGGGCCTCCTACGAGCAGTACTTC,CASSPGAGASYEQYF
NA,TRBV7-2,TRBJ2-2,NA,TGTGCCAGCAGCCCCATTAACACCGGGGAGCTGTTTTTT,CASSPINTGELFF
TRBD1,TRBV2,TRBJ2-1,NA,TGTGCCAGCAGGTCGACAGGGGGAATGGGTGAGCAGTTCTTC,CASRSTGGMGEQFF
NA,TRBV6-1,TRBJ1-5,once,TGTGCCAGCAGTGAACACAGGGATGACAATCAGCCCCAGCATTTT,CASSEHRDDNQPQHF
TRBD2,TRBV2,TRBJ2-1,NA,TGTGCCAGCAGTCCCGGGACTAGCGGGGACAATGAGCAGTTCTTC,CASSPGTSGDNEQFF
NA,TRBV6-4,TRBJ2-3,once,TGTGCCACCTCGAAGGGGGAAACAGATACGCAGTATTTT,CATSKGETDTQYF
TRBD1,TRBV6-1,TRBJ1-6,few,TGTGCCAGCTCCGATCCACCGGGACAGTGGCACTTT,CASSDPPGQWHF
NA,TRBV7-9,TRBJ2-1,NA,TGTGCCAGCAGCTTTACTAGGAATGAGCAGTTCTTC,CASSFTRNEQFF
TRBD1,TRBV6-6,TRBJ1-2,NA,TGTGCCAGCAGTTACTCGGGGACAGCAAGCTATGGCTACACCTTC,CASSYSGTASYGYTF
TRBD2,TRBV19,TRBJ2-1,NA,TGTGCCAGTAGTTGGGGGGGGTGGAATGAGCAGTTCTTC,CASSWGGWNEQFF
NA,TRBV16,TRBJ2-1,NA,TGTGCCAGCAGCCCGTCCCGGTCTTATGAGCAGTTCTTC,CASSPSRSYEQFF
TRBD2,TRBV27,TRBJ2-1,once,TGTGCCAGCTTCTCGAGCGGGGGCCACTCCTACAATGAGCAGTTCTTC,CASFSSGGHSYNEQFF
TRBD1,TRBV10-1,TRBJ2-7,NA,TGCGCCAGCATGGCTAAAGACAGGGAGAGCTACGAGCAGTACTTC,CASMAKDRESYEQYF
NA,TRBV5-1,TRBJ1-2,NA,TGCGCCAGCAGAATTACCGCAGGAACTAACTATGGCTACACCTTC,CASRITAGTNYGYTF
NA,TRBV5-4,TRBJ1-1,once,TGTGCCAGCAGCTTGGAGGGGATTAACACTGAAGCTTTCTTT,CASSLEGINTEAFF
NA,TRBV6-6,TRBJ1-2,NA,TGTGCCAGCAGTTCCCCGAGACAGGCAATTGACTATGGCTACACCTTC,CASSSPRQAIDYGYTF
TRBD2,TRBV30,TRBJ2-3,NA,TGTGCCTGGAGCCTTAGCGGGGGCACAGATACGCAGTATTTT,CAWSLSGGTDTQYF
TRBD2,TRBV30,TRBJ2-3,NA,TGTGCCTGGAGTAGTATGGAGCGGGGAATAGATACGCAGTATTTT,CAWSSMERGIDTQYF
NA,TRBV6-5,TRBJ1-2,NA,TGTGCCAGCAGTTACCCCGGGAACTATGGCTACACCTTC,CASSYPGNYGYTF
NA,TRBV5-1,TRBJ1-1,once,TGCGCCAGCAGCCTGACAGTTATGAACACTGAAGCTTTCTTT,CASSLTVMNTEAFF
NA,TRBV7-9,TRBJ1-3,NA,TGTGCCAGCAGCTTAGCAGGGGCTCAAGGAAACACCATATATTTT,CASSLAGAQGNTIYF
TRBD2,TRBV7-9,TRBJ2-1,NA,TGTGCCAGCGGACGAGCGGGGGTGTACAATGAGCAGTTCTTC,CASGRAGVYNEQFF
TRBD1,TRBV5-1,TRBJ2-7,NA,TGCGCCAGCAGACTGCGGGACAGGGGGACCTACGAGCAGTACTTC,CASRLRDRGTYEQYF
NA,TRBV6-1,TRBJ2-5,NA,TGTGCCAGCAGTGAATTCCGAGAGACCCAGTACTTC,CASSEFRETQYF
TRBD1,TRBV5-1,TRBJ1-1,NA,TGCGCCAGCAGCTCTTCCCGACAGGGGTTGGGCACTGAAGCTTTCTTT,CASSSSRQGLGTEAFF
NA,TRBV15,TRBJ1-4,NA,TGTGCCACCAGCAGGGTTCAGGGACTCAATGAAAAACTGTTTTTT,CATSRVQGLNEKLFF
NA,TRBV5-1,TRBJ2-7,NA,TGCGCCAGCAGTTCAAGGGGTCCCTACGAGCAGTACTTC,CASSSRGPYEQYF
TRBD1,TRBV5-4,TRBJ2-3,NA,TGTGCCAGCAGCACGGAATCAGGGGGTACGCAGTATTTT,CASSTESGGTQYF